This TCR beta chain was identified in a study of blood T cell repertoires in COVID-19. Across the whole study: Sites in the United States, Italy and Spain provided acute and convalescent COVID-19 samples. T cells, B-cell-depleted T cells, or PBMCs provided the cDNA or gDNA that served as material.

Per the authors' pipeline: Amplification with reference gene primers provided the estimates of nucleated cell counts. Produced via immunoSEQ multiplex PCR; TCRdb's table is partial and in-frame only. V, J and clone size are taken as reported in that table, and D and trimming were inferred from the DNA itself. Altogether about 220,000 clones are present, 87% being singletons, with the ten largest covering under 2%. Specimen: peripheral blood. The receptor's source is a man aged 35-49 years with active or convalescent COVID-19.

CDR3 loop: CASSQAGYNEQFF. CDR3 DNA: TGCGCCAGCAGCCAAGCGGGGTACAATGAGCAGTTCTTC. V and J are TRBV4-1 and TRBJ2-1; D perhaps matches TRBD2 (5 bases). Trimming left V 1 base short and J 4 bases short, with 5 bases between. This CDR3 contains 13 residues. Germline V CDR1 and CDR2: MGHRA, YSYEKL.